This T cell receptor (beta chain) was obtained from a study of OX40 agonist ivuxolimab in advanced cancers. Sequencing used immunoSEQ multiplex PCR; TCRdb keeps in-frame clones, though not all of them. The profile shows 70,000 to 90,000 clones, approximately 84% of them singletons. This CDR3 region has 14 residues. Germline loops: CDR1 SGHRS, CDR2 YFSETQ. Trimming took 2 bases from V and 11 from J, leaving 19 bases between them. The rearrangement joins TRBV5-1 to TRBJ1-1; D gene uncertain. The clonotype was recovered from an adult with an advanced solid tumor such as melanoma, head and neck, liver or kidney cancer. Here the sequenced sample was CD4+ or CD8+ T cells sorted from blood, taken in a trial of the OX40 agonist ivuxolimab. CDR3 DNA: TGCGCCAGCAGCTTAAATTCCCCGCAGAAGAGGGCTTTCTTT. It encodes CASSLNSPQKRAFF.